Sequencing of this T cell receptor beta chain was carried out in a study of cytomegalovirus exposure and HLA in healthy donors. The study's findings and limits: In a later analysis, specific HLA alleles were associated with 15,000 to 20,000 TCR beta sequences at a 0.05 false discovery rate.

Concerning this clone itself: Its antigen remains unidentified.

Researchers ran the PCR with 60 Vbeta and 13 Jbeta primers. Authors' analysis steps: As a later analysis found, there were approximately 80 million unique TCR beta chains, of which around 10 million were shared. The table came from immunoSEQ multiplex PCR; TCRdb's copy has only in-frame clones and leaves some out. That table furnishes V, J and clone size, whereas the DNA furnished D and trimming. The profile shows 180,000 or so clones, roughly 80% of them singletons. The germline V gene encodes CDR1 WSHSY and CDR2 SAAADI. Trimming took off 4 bases at V and 5 bases at J, with 14 bases between the two ends. This CDR3 spans 14 amino acids.

This rearrangement joins TRBV10-2 to TRBJ1-1; a weak D match, TRBD1 (5 bases). The origin of this receptor is a woman in her 50s in good health and CMV-seropositive. The sample taken for sequencing was PBMCs. The CDR3 reads CASSGARGGTEAFF. The CDR3 coding sequence is TGCGCCAGCAGTGGGGCGAGGGGAGGGACTGAAGCTTTCTTT.